Reported below is one TCR beta chain. The Seattle site enrolled patients during active infection and followed them longitudinally. Per the study methods: Estimated nucleated cell counts came from reference gene primer amplification. Some clones are missing from TCRdb's copy, which holds only in-frame ones; the method was immunoSEQ multiplex PCR. That table furnishes V, J and clone size, whereas the DNA furnished D and trimming. The table includes roughly 410,000 clones, more than 70% detected once. The data stem from a study of blood T cell repertoires in COVID-19. Study details: Material from acute and convalescent COVID-19 was sourced from the United States, Italy and Spain.

The sequenced sample was peripheral blood. The sequence was collected from a woman aged 60-70 years with COVID-19, enrolled during active disease.

The CDR3 DNA follows: TGTGCCAGCAGCGAGAACCGACAGGATCTAAAGCAGTACTTC. It is translated as CASSENRQDLKQYF. The chain is built from TRBV9 and TRBJ2-7; D may be TRBD1 (6 bases). Deletions cut 3 bases from V and 8 bases from J, with 18 bases between. CDR3 length equals 14 residues. CDR1 and CDR2 (germline): SGDLS, YYNGEE.